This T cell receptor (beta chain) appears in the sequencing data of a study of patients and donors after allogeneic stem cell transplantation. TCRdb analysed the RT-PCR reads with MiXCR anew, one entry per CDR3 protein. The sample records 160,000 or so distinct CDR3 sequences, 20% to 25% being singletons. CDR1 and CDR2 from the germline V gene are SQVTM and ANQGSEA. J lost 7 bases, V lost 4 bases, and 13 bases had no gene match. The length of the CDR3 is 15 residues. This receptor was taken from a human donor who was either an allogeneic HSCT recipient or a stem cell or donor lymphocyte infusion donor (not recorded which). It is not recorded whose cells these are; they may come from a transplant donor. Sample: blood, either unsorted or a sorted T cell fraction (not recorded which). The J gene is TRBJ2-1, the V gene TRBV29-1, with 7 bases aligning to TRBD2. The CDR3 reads CSVGLAGAPRNEQFF. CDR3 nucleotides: TGCAGCGTTGGTCTTGCGGGAGCTCCGAGGAATGAGCAGTTCTTC.